This T cell receptor beta chain is drawn from a study of CD8+ T cells in alopecia areata. Study background: Treated patients took oral tofacitinib at 5 to 10 mg twice daily. Study results and limitations: Among the 100 top clones, expanded CD8+ clones, like scalp clonality, were significantly decreased by tofacitinib. The presence of one nonresponder keeps the tie between baseline CD8+ expansion and response uncertain.

This CDR3 spans 12 amino acids. V lost 7 bases and J 10 bases, leaving 14 bases between the germline ends. The germline V gene has CDR1 SNHLY and CDR2 FYNNEI. Treatment given: oral pan-JAK inhibitor, 5-10 mg twice daily. Both peripheral blood and punch biopsies of lesional scalp skin were obtained from patients who had alopecia areata. Extracted RNA was reverse transcribed into cDNA, the sequencing template. Repertoires were generated with immunoSEQ multiplex PCR, while TCRdb's copy carries only in-frame clones and drops some. This sample has roughly 190,000 clones, with 60% found just once. About this clone itself: The antigen is not known.

This receptor was taken from a human donor with alopecia areata. V gene TRBV2 combines with J gene TRBJ2-1; perhaps TRBD2 as D (7 bases). The material was CD4+ T cells sorted from blood, obtained at week 24, from a patient treated with tofacitinib. The CDR3 nucleotides are TGTGCCAGCACCCCCGGGGGGCGGGAGCAGTTCTTC. It encodes CASTPGGREQFF.